These T cell receptor beta chains were read from a single sample in a study of glioma-infiltrating T cells. MiXCR was run by TCRdb on the multiplex PCR reads, yielding one entry per CDR3 protein. The repertoire holds fewer than 200,000 distinct CDR3 sequences, more than 30% seen once, with 20% in the top ten. The specimen was glioma tissue, nonneoplastic brain tissue, or PBMCs (not recorded which). Receptor source: a human donor with low-grade glioma or glioblastoma, undergoing nonglioma brain surgery, or in good health (not recorded which). Both conserved end residues are part of each CDR3. The D gene is left open where the match is weak.

v_gene	j_gene	d_gene	CDR3aa
TRBV27	TRBJ2-7	-	CASSLGNRHYEQYF
TRBV6-1	TRBJ1-4	-	CASSLSRGSEKLFF
TRBV6-9	TRBJ1-1	-	CASRYEGLEAFF
TRBV19	TRBJ1-6	TRBD1	CASTSDRGISPLHF
TRBV28	TRBJ1-5	-	CASSFIWTIVQPQHF
TRBV7-2	TRBJ2-1	-	CASSKDWISSYNEQFF
TRBV7-7	TRBJ2-1	-	CASSTLGISGAGFYNEQFF
TRBV4-3	TRBJ2-1	-	CASSQNYNEQFF
TRBV20-1	TRBJ2-7	-	CSARERVRSYEQYF
TRBV5-4	TRBJ2-1	-	CASSKNTARLIASYNEQFF
TRBV3-1	TRBJ1-2	-	CASSQGGTLPPGYTF
TRBV10-3	TRBJ1-1	-	CAISDQGHTEAFF
TRBV7-9	TRBJ1-3	-	CASSLGRRRDSGNTIYF
TRBV19	TRBJ2-7	-	CASRASSYEQYF
TRBV11-1	TRBJ1-2	TRBD1	CASSEQGNYGYTF
TRBV7-2	TRBJ2-7	-	CASSLGAIYEQYF
TRBV3-1	TRBJ2-7	TRBD2	CASSQPSGRAGEQYF
TRBV7-2	TRBJ2-5	-	CASSSVGGGGTQYF
TRBV29-1	TRBJ2-1	-	CSVTSGASSYNEQFF
TRBV28	TRBJ1-2	TRBD1	CASSSPGQGYGYTF
TRBV20-1	TRBJ1-2	-	CSATGGGYGYTF
TRBV19	TRBJ2-1	-	CASSIDRAGTYNEQFF
TRBV7-2	TRBJ1-2	-	CASSAATVGYGYTF
TRBV7-2	TRBJ1-2	-	CASSPRATGLALYGYTF